The clone carrying this TCR beta chain was observed many times. Its antigen remains unknown. The source of the sample is a study of CD8 T cells in ankylosing spondylitis. Whole-study results and caveats: Characteristic of ankylosing spondylitis blood, it appeared, was a TCR beta motif comprising several highly homologous variants.

Trimming removed 0 bases from V and 3 bases from J; junction bases left unmatched: 7. The CDR3 is made up of 16 amino acids. Germline CDR1 reads SGHRS; CDR2 reads YFSETQ. MiXCR was run by TCRdb on the 5' RACE reads, yielding one entry per CDR3 protein. In the table there are fewer than 250,000 distinct CDR3 sequences, about 10% of which are singletons. The genes are TRBV5-1 and TRBJ2-5, with TRBD1 matching over 8 bases. What was sequenced was blood, either unsorted or a sorted T cell fraction (not recorded which). This TCR was recovered from a male donor with ankylosing spondylitis or in good health (not recorded which). The CDR3 sequence is CASSLAARGREETQYF. DNA of the CDR3: TGCGCCAGCAGCTTGGCCGCCAGGGGGCGCGAAGAGACCCAGTACTTC.